The clone carrying this TCR beta chain has ten or more counts. Its antigen is not identified. The source material, RNA transcripts, was used to amplify TCR beta CDR3 regions. The HTBI primer set served for first-round RT-PCR of the TCR CDR3. Via MiXCR, TCRdb re-called the multiplex PCR reads, giving one row per CDR3 protein. The sample lists about 250,000 distinct CDR3 sequences; around 22% were seen once. The sample belongs to a study of T cells in Graves' hyperthyroidism and ophthalmopathy. About the research overall: Upon initial diagnosis and before any treatment, peripheral blood was collected.

J gave up 7 bases and V 3 bases, and 8 bases lay outside the gene matches. Germline loops: CDR1 LGHDT, CDR2 YNNKEL (reference sequence). The CDR3 spans 15 residues. Disease duration was under 3 months in the ophthalmopathy patients, who also had a Clinical Activity Score of at least 3 and a NOSPECS grade of at least 4. Diagnoses rested on clinical symptoms, serum thyroxine and TRAb, thyroid ultrasound and orbital computed tomography. Study-wide results and limits: Classification by a 13 V-J model distinguished ophthalmopathy from stable hyperthyroidism.

This clonotype originated in a man younger than 40 with Graves' ophthalmopathy. Sequencing used blood. V is TRBV3-1 and J is TRBJ1-5; 8 bases agree with TRBD1. The CDR3 spells CASSHGAGGRQPQHF. In nucleotides, the CDR3 is TGTGCCAGCAGCCACGGGGCAGGGGGCCGGCAGCCCCAGCATTTT.